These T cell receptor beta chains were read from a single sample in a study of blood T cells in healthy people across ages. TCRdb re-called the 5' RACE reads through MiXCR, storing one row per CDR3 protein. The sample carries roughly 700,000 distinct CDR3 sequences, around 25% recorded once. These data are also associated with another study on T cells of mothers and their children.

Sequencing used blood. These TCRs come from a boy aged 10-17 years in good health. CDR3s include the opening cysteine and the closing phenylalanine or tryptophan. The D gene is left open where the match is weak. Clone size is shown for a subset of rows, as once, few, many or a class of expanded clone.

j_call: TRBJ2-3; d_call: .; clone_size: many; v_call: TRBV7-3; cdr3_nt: TGTGCCAGCAGCCCCAGCGGTGGGACGGATACGCAGTATTTT; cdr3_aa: CASSPSGGTDTQYF
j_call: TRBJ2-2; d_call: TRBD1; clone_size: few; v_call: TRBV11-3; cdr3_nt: TGTGCCAGCAGCTCTCCCCGGACAGGCGCGAACACCGGGGAGCTGTTTTTT; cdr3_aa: CASSSPRTGANTGELFF
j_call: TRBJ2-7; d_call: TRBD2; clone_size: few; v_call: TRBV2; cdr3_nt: TGTGCCAGCATTGGCCGGACTAGCGATTCCCCGACCTACGAGCAGTACTTC; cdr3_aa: CASIGRTSDSPTYEQYF
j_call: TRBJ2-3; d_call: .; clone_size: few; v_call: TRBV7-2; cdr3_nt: TGTGCCAGCAGCTCAGGACACTTTAGCACAGATACGCAGTATTTT; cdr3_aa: CASSSGHFSTDTQYF
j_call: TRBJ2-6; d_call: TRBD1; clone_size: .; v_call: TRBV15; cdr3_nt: TGTGCCACCAGCAGAGATGGGGGACAGGGGGCATCTGGGGCCAACGTCCTGACTTTC; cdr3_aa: CATSRDGGQGASGANVLTF
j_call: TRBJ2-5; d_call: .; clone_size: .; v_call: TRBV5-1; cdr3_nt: TGCGCCAGCAGCTTTACGTTATCACAGTCCTTTCAAGAGACCCAGTACTTC; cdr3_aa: CASSFTLSQSFQETQYF
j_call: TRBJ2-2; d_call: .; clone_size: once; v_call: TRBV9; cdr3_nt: TGTGCCAGCAGCACGAGCGGGGACAACACCGGGGAGTTGTTTTTT; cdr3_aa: CASSTSGDNTGELFF
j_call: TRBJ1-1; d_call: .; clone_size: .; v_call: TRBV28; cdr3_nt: TGTGCCAGCAAGGAGCAGGGAGGAACTGAAGCTTTCTTT; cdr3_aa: CASKEQGGTEAFF
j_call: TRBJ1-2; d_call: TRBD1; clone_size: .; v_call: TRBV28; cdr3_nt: TGTGCCAGCAGTTCGCCGGGACAGGGGGGACGGGGCTACACCTTC; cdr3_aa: CASSSPGQGGRGYTF
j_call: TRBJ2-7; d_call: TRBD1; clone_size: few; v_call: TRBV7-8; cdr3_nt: TGTGCCAGCAGCTCCCAGGGGGCGCGGCTCCACGAGCAGTACTTC; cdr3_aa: CASSSQGARLHEQYF
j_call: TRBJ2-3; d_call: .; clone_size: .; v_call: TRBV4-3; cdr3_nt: TGCGCCAGCAGCCAAGATTGGGGCACTGGGAATACGCAGTATTTT; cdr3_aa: CASSQDWGTGNTQYF
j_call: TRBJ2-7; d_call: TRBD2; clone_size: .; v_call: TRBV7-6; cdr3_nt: TGTGCCAGCACCCTTCTTTCGGGAGGGGAGCAGTACTTC; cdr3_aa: CASTLLSGGEQYF
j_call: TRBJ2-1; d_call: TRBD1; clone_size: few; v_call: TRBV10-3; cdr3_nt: TGTGCCATCTCCCAAGGGGGGCAGGGGGCTTTCTACAATGAGCAGTTCTTC; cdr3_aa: CAISQGGQGAFYNEQFF
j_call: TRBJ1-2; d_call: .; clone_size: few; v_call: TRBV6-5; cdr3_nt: TGTGCCAGCAGTTATTCCGACGGGCTGCACTATGGCTACACCTTC; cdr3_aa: CASSYSDGLHYGYTF
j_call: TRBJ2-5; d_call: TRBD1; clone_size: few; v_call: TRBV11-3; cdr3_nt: TGTGCCAGCAGCCCTGGGACAGTCAAGACCCAGTACTTC; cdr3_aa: CASSPGTVKTQYF
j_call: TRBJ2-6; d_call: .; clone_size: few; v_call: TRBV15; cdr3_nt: TGTGCCACCAGCATTGTCTCTGGGGCCAACGTCCTGACTTTC; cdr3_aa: CATSIVSGANVLTF
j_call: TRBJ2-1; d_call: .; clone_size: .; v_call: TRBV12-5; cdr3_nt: TGTGCTAGTGGTTTGTCCCCCCGGGCCAATGAGCAGTTCTTC; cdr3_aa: CASGLSPRANEQFF
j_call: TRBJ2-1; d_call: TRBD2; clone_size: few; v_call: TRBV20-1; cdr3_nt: TGCAGTGCTAGGAGCGGGATGGGATCCTACAATGAGCAGTTCTTC; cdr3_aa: CSARSGMGSYNEQFF
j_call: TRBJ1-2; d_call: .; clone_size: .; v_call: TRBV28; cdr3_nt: TGTGCCAGCAGTCAAGACCGGGACCCCTCGATCTCTGGCTACACCTTC; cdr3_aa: CASSQDRDPSISGYTF
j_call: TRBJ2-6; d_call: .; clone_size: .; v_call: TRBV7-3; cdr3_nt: TGTGCCAGCAGCTTAATTGGCCGCTCTGGGGCCAACGTCCTGACTTTC; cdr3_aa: CASSLIGRSGANVLTF
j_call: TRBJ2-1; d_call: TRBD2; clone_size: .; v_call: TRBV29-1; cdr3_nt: TGCAGCGTTGAAGATGGAGCGGGGTACAATGAGCAGTTCTTC; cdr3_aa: CSVEDGAGYNEQFF
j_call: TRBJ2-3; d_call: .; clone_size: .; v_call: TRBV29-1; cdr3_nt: TGCAGCGTTGAGGCTAGTGAGGCAGATACGCAGTATTTT; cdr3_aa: CSVEASEADTQYF
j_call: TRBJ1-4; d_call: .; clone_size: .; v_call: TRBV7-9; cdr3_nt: TGTGCCAGCAGCCCAAACGCGGACGGACCCGATGAAAAACTGTTTTTT; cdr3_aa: CASSPNADGPDEKLFF
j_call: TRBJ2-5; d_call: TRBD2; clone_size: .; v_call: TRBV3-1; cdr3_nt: TGTGCCAGCAGCCAATGGGGGGGGTTGGGTGAGGAGACCCAGTACTTC; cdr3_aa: CASSQWGGLGEETQYF
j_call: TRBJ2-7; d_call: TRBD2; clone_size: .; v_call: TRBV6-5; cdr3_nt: TGTGCCAGCAGCAGGGCTAGCGGTAGCTACGAGCAGTACTTC; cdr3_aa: CASSRASGSYEQYF
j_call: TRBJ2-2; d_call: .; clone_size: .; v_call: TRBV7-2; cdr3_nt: TGTGCCAGCAGCCCTCAGGGGAGGAAAACCGGGGAGCTGTTTTTT; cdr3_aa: CASSPQGRKTGELFF
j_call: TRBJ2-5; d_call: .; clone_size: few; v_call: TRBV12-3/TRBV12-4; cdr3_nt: TGTGCCAGCAGGAGGGGGGGGGGATCCGGTGGAGAGACCCAGTACTTC; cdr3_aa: CASRRGGGSGGETQYF
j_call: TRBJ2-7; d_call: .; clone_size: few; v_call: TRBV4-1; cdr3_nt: TGCGCCAGCAGCCAAGTAGGGGTCGAGCAGTACTTC; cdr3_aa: CASSQVGVEQYF
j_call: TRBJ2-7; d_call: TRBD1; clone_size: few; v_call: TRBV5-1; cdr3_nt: TGCGCCAGCAGCTTGGGCGGGACAGGGGGCCACGAGCAGTACTTC; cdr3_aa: CASSLGGTGGHEQYF
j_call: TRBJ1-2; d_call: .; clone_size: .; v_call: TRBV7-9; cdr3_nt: TGTGCCAGCAGCTTATCTCAAGGACACTATGGCTACACCTTC; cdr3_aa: CASSLSQGHYGYTF
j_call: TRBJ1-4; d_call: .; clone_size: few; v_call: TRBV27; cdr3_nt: TGTGCCAGCAGCCTAAACGGCGGGACAACTAATGAAAAACTGTTTTTT; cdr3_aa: CASSLNGGTTNEKLFF
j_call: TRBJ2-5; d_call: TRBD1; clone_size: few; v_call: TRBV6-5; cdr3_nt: TGTGCCAGCAGTTATCGGGACAGGGGCAGCCAAGAGACCCAGTACTTC; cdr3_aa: CASSYRDRGSQETQYF
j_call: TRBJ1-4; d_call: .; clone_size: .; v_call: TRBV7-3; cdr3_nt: TGTGCCAGCAGCTTACGGCAGGGGGAAAAACTGTTTTTT; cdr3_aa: CASSLRQGEKLFF